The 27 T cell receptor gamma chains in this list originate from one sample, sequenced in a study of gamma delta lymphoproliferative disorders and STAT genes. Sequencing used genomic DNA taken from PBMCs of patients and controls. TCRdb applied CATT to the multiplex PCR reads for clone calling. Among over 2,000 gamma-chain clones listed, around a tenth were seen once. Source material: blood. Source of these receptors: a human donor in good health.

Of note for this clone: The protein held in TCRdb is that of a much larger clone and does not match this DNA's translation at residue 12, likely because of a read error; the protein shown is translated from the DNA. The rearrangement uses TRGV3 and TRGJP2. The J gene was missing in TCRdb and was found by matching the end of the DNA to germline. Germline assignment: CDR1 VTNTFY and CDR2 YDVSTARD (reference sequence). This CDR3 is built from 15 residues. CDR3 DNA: TGTGCCACCTGGGACAGGCTTAGTAGTGATTGGAACAAGACGTTT. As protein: CATWDRLSSDWNKTF.

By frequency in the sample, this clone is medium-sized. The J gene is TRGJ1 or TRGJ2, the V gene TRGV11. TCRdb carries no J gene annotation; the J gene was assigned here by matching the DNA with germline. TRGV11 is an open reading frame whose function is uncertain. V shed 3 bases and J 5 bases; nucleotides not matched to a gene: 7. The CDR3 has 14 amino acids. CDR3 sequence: CACWIRAGNYKKLF. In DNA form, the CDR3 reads TGTGCCTGCTGGATTAGGGCGGGGAATTATAAGAAACTCTTT.

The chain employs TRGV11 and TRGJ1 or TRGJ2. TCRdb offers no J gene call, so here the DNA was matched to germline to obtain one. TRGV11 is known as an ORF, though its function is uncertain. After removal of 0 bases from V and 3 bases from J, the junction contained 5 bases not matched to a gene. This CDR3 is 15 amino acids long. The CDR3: CACWIRHSPYYKKLF. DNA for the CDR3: TGTGCCTGCTGGATTAGGCACTCCCCTTATTATAAGAAACTCTTT.

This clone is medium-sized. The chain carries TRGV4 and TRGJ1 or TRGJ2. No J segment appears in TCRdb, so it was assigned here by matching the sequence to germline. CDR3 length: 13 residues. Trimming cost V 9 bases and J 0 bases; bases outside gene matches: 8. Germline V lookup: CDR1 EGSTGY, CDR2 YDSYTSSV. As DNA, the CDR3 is TGTGCCACCCAAGTCAGGAATTATTATAAGAAACTCTTT. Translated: CATQVRNYYKKLF.

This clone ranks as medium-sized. The CDR3 reads CAAWDSPRRYYKKLF. For the CDR3, the DNA is TGTGCTGCGTGGGATTCCCCGAGGCGCTATTATAAGAAACTCTTT. The chain uses TRGV10 and TRGJ1 or TRGJ2. TCRdb offers no J gene call, so here the DNA was matched to germline to obtain one. TRGV10 is recorded as an ORF, its role being uncertain. The CDR3 is made up of 15 amino acids. The V segment lost 8 bases and the J segment 4 bases; nucleotides outside the gene matches: 15.

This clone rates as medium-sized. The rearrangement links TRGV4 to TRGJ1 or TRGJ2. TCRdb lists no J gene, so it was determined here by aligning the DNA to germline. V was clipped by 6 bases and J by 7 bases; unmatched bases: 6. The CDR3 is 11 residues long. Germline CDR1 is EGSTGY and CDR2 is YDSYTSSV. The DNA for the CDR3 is TGTGCCACCTGGCTTGGCTATAAGAAACTCTTT. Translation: CATWLGYKKLF.

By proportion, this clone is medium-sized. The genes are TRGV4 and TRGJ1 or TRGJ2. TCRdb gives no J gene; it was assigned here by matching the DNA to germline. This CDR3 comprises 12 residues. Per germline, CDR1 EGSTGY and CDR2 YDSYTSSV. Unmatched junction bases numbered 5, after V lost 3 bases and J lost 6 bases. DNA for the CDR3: TGTGCCACCTGGGATATAAGTTATAAGAAACTCTTT. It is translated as CATWDISYKKLF.

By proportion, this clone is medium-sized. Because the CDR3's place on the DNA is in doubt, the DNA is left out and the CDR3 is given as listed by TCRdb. The CDR3 sequence is CTTVPAGLGESNYYKKLF. Here the V gene is TRGV11, but the J gene went uncalled. TRGV11 is placed among ORFs of uncertain function. The CDR3 comprises 18 residues, both ends counted.

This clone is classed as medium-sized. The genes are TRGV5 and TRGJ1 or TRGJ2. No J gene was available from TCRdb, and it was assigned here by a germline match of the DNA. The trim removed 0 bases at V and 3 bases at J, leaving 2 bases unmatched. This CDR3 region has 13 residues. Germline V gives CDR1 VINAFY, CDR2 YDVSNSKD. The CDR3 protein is CATWDRLYYKKLF. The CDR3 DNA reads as TGTGCCACCTGGGACAGGCTTTATTATAAGAAACTCTTT.

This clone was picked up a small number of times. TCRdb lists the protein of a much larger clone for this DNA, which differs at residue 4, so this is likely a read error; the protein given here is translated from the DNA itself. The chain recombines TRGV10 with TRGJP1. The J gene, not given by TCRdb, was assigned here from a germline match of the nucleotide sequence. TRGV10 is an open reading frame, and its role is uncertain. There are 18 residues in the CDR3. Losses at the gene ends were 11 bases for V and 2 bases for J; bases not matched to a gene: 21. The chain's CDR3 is CAAREPYPWGTTGWFKIF. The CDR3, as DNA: TGTGCTGCGCGGGAGCCCTATCCCTGGGGCACCACTGGTTGGTTCAAGATATTT.

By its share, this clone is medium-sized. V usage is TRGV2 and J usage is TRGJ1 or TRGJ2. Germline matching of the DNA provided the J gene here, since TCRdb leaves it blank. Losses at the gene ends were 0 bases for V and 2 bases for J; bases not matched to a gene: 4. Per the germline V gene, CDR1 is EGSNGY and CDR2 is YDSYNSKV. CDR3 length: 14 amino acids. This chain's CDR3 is CATWDGPDYYKKLF. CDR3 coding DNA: TGTGCCACCTGGGACGGGCCGGATTATTATAAGAAACTCTTT.

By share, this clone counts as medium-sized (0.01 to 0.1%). CDR3 in amino acids: CALWEVPVNYYKKLF. The CDR3 region has the DNA TGTGCCTTGTGGGAGGTGCCCGTGAATTATTATAAGAAACTCTTT. The V gene is TRGV9, the J gene TRGJ1 or TRGJ2. TCRdb is silent on the J gene; assignment here came from matching the DNA to germline. Looked up from germline, CDR1 is GITISATS and CDR2 is ISYDGTV (reference sequence). The V segment lost 0 bases and the J segment 0 bases; nucleotides outside the gene matches: 5. This CDR3 has 15 residues.

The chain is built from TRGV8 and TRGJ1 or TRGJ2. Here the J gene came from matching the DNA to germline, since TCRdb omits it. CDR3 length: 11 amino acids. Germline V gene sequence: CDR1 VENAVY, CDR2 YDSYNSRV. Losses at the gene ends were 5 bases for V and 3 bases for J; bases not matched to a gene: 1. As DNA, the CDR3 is TGTGCCACCTGGGTTTATTATAAGAAACTCTTT. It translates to CATWVYYKKLF.

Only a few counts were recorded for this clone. In DNA form, the CDR3 reads TGTGCCACCTGTCGGGGGGGTAAGAAACTCTTT. It yields the protein CATCRGGKKLF. The chain uses TRGV4 and TRGJ1 or TRGJ2. The J gene is absent in TCRdb and was assigned here via DNA matching to germline. The V gene end was trimmed by 7 bases and the J gene end by 9 bases; junction bases not matched to a gene: 9. This CDR3 is built from 11 residues. CDR1 is EGSTGY and CDR2 is YDSYTSSV in the germline V gene.

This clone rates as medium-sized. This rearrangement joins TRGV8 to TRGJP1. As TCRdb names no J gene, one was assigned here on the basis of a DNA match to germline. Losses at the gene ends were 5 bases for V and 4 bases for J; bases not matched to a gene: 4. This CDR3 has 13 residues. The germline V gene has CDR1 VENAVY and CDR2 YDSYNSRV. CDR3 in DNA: TGTGCCACCTGGGGCCTCACTGGTTGGTTCAAGATATTT. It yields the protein CATWGLTGWFKIF.

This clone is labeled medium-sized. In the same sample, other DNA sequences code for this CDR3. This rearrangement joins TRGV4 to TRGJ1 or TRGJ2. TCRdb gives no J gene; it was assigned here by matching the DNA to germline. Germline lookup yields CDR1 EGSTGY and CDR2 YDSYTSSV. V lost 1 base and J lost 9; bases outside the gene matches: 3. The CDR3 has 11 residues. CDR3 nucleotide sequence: TGTGCCACCTGGGATGGTCTTAAGAAACTCTTT. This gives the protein CATWDGLKKLF.

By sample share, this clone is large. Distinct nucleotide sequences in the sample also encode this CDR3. The CDR3 sequence is CAPSSSTTGWFKIF. CDR3 DNA: TGTGCCCCTTCCTCCTCCACCACTGGTTGGTTCAAGATATTT. The V and J genes are TRGV10 and TRGJP1. Because TCRdb records no J gene, it was assigned here through a match of the DNA to germline. TRGV10 is identified as an open reading frame with a role that is uncertain. The CDR3 sequence is 14 residues long.

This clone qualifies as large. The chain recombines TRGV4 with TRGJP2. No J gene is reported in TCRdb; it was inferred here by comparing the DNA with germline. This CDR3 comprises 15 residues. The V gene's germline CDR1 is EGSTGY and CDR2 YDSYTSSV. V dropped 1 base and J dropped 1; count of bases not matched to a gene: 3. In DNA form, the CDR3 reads TGTGCCACCTGGGATGGACCTAGTAGTGATTGGATCAAGACGTTT. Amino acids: CATWDGPSSDWIKTF.

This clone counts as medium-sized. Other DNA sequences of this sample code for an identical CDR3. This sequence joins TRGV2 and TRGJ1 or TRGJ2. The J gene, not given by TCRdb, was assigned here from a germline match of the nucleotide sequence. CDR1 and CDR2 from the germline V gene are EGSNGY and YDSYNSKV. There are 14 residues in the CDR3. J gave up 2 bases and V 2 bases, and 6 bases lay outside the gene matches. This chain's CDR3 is CATWDAKDYYKKLF. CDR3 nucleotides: TGTGCCACCTGGGACGCTAAGGATTATTATAAGAAACTCTTT.

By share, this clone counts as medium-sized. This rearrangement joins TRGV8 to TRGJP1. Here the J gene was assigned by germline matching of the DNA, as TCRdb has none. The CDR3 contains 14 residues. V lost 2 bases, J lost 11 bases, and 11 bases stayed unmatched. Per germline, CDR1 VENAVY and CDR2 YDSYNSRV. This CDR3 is CATWDIKEGWFKIF. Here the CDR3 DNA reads TGTGCCACCTGGGATATTAAAGAAGGATGGTTCAAGATATTT.

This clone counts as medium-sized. The CDR3 protein is CALWENSGYKKLF. The CDR3 DNA follows: TGTGCCTTGTGGGAGAACTCGGGTTATAAGAAACTCTTT. The chain couples TRGV9 to TRGJ1 or TRGJ2. Here the J gene was assigned by germline matching of the DNA, as TCRdb has none. With V trimmed by 3 bases and J by 6 bases, 8 bases remained unmatched. Germline lookup yields CDR1 GITISATS and CDR2 ISYDGTV (reference sequence). The CDR3 has 13 residues.

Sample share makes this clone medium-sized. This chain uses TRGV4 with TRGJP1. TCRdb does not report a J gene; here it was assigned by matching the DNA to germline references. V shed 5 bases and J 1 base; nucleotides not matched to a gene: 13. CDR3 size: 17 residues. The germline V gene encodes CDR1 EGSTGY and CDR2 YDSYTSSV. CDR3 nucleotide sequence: TGTGCCACCTGGGGTGAAGGGGGACTTACCACTGGTTGGTTCAAGATATTT. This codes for CATWGEGGLTTGWFKIF.

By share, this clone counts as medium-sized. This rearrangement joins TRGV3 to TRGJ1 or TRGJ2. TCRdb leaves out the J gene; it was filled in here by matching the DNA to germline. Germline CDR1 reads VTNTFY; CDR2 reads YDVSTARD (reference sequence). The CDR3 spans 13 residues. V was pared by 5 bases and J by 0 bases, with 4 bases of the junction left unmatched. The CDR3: CATWVPNYYKKLF. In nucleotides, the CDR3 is TGTGCCACCTGGGTACCGAATTATTATAAGAAACTCTTT.

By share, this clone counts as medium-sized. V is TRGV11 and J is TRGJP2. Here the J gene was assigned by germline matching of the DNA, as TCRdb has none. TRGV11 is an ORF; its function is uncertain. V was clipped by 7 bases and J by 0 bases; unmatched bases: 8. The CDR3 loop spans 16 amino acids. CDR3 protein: CACWIRPYSSDWIKTF. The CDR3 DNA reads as TGTGCCTGCTGGATACGGCCTTATAGTAGTGATTGGATCAAGACGTTT.

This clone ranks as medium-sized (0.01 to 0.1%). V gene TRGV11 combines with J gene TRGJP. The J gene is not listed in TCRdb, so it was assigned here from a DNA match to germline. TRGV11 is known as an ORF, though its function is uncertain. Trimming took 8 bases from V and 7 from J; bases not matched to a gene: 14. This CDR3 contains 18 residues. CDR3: CACWTGQYSELGKKIKVF. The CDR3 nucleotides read TGTGCCTGCTGGACCGGGCAGTATTCGGAGTTGGGCAAAAAAATCAAGGTATTT.

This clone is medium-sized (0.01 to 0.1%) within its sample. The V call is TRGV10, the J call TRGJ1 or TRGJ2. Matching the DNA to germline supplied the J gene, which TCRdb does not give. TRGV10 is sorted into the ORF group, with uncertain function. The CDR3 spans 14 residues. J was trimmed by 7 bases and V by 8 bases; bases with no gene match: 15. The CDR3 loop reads CAAWVWSGAYKKLF. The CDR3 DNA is TGTGCTGCGTGGGTTTGGTCTGGGGCGTATAAGAAACTCTTT.

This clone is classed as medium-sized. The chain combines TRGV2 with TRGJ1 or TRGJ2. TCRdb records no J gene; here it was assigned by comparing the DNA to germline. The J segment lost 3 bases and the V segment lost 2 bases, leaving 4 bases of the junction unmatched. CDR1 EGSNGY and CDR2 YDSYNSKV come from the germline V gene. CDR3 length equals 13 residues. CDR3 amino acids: CATWDALYYKKLF. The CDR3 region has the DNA TGTGCCACCTGGGACGCGCTTTATTATAAGAAACTCTTT.